This entry is about one TCR beta chain. What it recognizes is unknown. This sample was taken from a study of blood T cells in healthy people across ages. Study-level results: Unsorted PBMCs blocked a conclusive comparison of naive and antigen-experienced cells.

A sample-barcoded 5' primer and a J-beta primer mix were used in a second PCR of roughly 6 to 11 cycles. One entry per CDR3 protein results from TCRdb running MiXCR on the 5' RACE reads. The data contain almost 800,000 distinct CDR3 sequences, 58% of them singletons. The sample was blood. This clonotype was sampled from a man under 40 in good health.

The CDR3 protein is CASNRWEQYF. CDR3 bases: TGTGCCAGCAATCGGTGGGAGCAGTACTTC. The V and J genes are TRBV2 and TRBJ2-7; no reliable D call. Germline V gene lookup returns CDR1 SNHLY and CDR2 FYNNEI. The CDR3 contains 10 residues. V lost 7 bases and J lost 7, with 8 bases in between.